At least ten counts were recorded for the clone carrying this T cell receptor beta chain. The data were obtained in a study of molecular identifiers for immune sequencing clone quantification. Each CDR3 protein gets one entry after TCRdb re-called the PCR reads with MiXCR. The table includes about 63,000 distinct CDR3 sequences, approximately 18% detected once. Sorting recovered naive CD8 T cells on a CD8+CD4-CCR7+CD45RA+ profile. V was clipped by 6 bases and J by 4 bases; unmatched bases: 11. Germline CDR1 reads LNHDA; CDR2 reads SQIVND (reference sequence). The CDR3 contains 15 residues. This clonotype was sampled from a human donor in good health. Some libraries in this study had Jurkat cell RNA spiked in. The V and J genes are TRBV19 and TRBJ2-5; 7 positions agree with TRBD1. The sequenced sample was naive CD8+ T cells from blood, with Jurkat cell RNA spiked in. The subset: FACS-sorted CD8+CD4-CCR7+CD45RA+ naive T cells. The CDR3 coding sequence is TGTGCCAGTAGAAGCCTGACAGGGATGGGAGAGACCCAGTACTTC. It translates to CASRSLTGMGETQYF.